This T cell receptor beta chain came from a study of cytomegalovirus exposure and HLA in healthy donors. Sequencing used immunoSEQ multiplex PCR; TCRdb keeps in-frame clones, though not all of them. The table includes roughly 130,000 clones, 85% to 90% detected once. The receptor was derived from a man aged 30-40 years in good health and CMV-seronegative. The source material was PBMCs.

CDR3 nucleotides: TGTGCCAGCAGTCCACCGGGACTCTCGTACCAAGAGACCCAGTACTTC. Amino acids: CASSPPGLSYQETQYF. This chain joins TRBV2 and TRBJ2-5; weak D call: TRBD2 (6 bases). Trimming left V 5 bases short and J 0 bases short, with 16 bases between. The germline CDR1 and CDR2 sequences are SNHLY and FYNNEI. The CDR3 extends over 16 amino acids.